These 30 T cell receptor beta chains came from one sample sequenced in a study of blood T cells in healthy people across ages. Together with a sample-barcoded 5' primer, a J-beta primer mix was included in a second PCR lasting roughly 6 to 12 cycles. Using its own MiXCR run on the 5' RACE reads, TCRdb lists one record per CDR3 protein. The data hold over 1,500,000 distinct CDR3 sequences, with roughly two fifths observed a single time. Material: blood. Receptors originate from a human donor in good health.

In this sample, this clonotype turned up a few times. V gene TRBV4-3 combines with J gene TRBJ2-7; 9 bases fit TRBD1. Per the germline V gene, CDR1 is LGHNA and CDR2 is YSLEER. The CDR3 covers 16 residues. V shed 0 bases, J shed 5 bases, and the junction held 8 bases outside the gene matches. CDR3 coding DNA: TGCGCCAGCAGCCAAGATCGTGGGACAGGGAGCAACGAGCAGTACTTC. Residues: CASSQDRGTGSNEQYF.

This clonotype was counted a few times. This chain links TRBV9 with TRBJ2-5; D may be TRBD1 or TRBD2 (5 bases each). Germline lookup yields CDR1 SGDLS and CDR2 YYNGEE. This CDR3 is 14 amino acids long. Between the trimmed V and J ends, which lost 0 bases and 4 bases, there was a span of 10 bases. CDR3 amino acids: CASSVGGGTETQYF. The CDR3 DNA follows: TGTGCCAGCAGCGTAGGTGGGGGTACAGAGACCCAGTACTTC.

The chain links TRBV28 to TRBJ1-5; 9 nucleotides line up with TRBD1. V was pared by 10 bases and J by 0 bases, with 10 bases of the junction left unmatched. CDR3 size: 16 residues. Looked up from germline, CDR1 is MDHEN and CDR2 is SYDVKM. CDR3 residues: CATRFDRGVSNQPQHF. The CDR3 DNA reads TGTGCCACAAGATTCGACAGGGGGGTTAGCAATCAGCCCCAGCATTTT.

This clonotype was observed a handful of times. The chain is built from TRBV7-2 and TRBJ2-1; 15 nucleotides match TRBD2. CDR3 size: 17 residues. In germline, CDR1 is SGHTA, CDR2 FQGNSA. V trimming: 5 bases; J trimming: 5 bases; junction bases outside the gene matches: 7. Written as DNA, the CDR3 is TGTGCCAGCAGCCGGACTAGCGGGGGGGCTGTCAACAATGAGCAGTTCTTC. Protein product: CASSRTSGGAVNNEQFF.

In its sample, this clonotype was seen a few times. The genes are TRBV20-1 and TRBJ2-7; tentative D call: TRBD1 (6 bases). V lost 4 bases and J lost 0, with 10 bases in between. The CDR3 has 13 amino acids. Germline V gene lookup returns CDR1 DFQATT and CDR2 SNEGSKA (reference sequence). The CDR3 loop reads CSATWDNSYEQYF. Written as DNA, the CDR3 is TGCAGTGCTACGTGGGACAACTCCTACGAGCAGTACTTC.

The CDR3 region has the DNA TGTGCCAGCAGTCCCACCACAGGGACTAATGAAAAACTGTTTTTT. Translated, it gives CASSPTTGTNEKLFF. This sequence joins TRBV28 and TRBJ1-4, with TRBD1 as a possible D gene (6 bases). The CDR3 loop spans 15 amino acids. Germline values: CDR1 MDHEN, CDR2 SYDVKM. V shed 5 bases and J shed 2 bases, with 12 bases lying between them.

This clonotype was found once. The chain couples TRBV20-1 to TRBJ1-1; D ambiguous. CDR3 length: 12 amino acids. Between the trimmed V and J ends, which lost 4 bases and 7 bases, there was a span of 13 bases. Germline lookup yields CDR1 DFQATT and CDR2 SNEGSKA (reference sequence). The CDR3 loop is CSATGDRGEAFF. The CDR3 DNA reads as TGCAGTGCTACGGGCGATCGAGGTGAAGCTTTCTTT.

The chain carries TRBV7-9 and TRBJ1-2; perhaps TRBD1 as D (6 bases). Germline V gene sequence: CDR1 SEHNR, CDR2 FQNEAQ (reference sequence). The CDR3 runs to 13 residues. V lost 7 bases and J lost 8, with 17 bases in between. CDR3 sequence (DNA): TGTGCCAGCATCGAATGGGGGGCGCGAGGCTACACCTTC. Its protein product is CASIEWGARGYTF.

J is TRBJ2-1 and V is TRBV7-3, with 8 nucleotides matching TRBD2. With 5 bases clipped from V and 8 bases from J, the junction kept 14 bases outside the gene matches. This CDR3 is 16 amino acids long. Germline V CDR1 and CDR2: SGHTA, FQGTGA. As DNA, the CDR3 is TGTGCCAGCAGCCCCCTTTCTGTCGGGGGGGCGGATGAGCAGTTCTTC. Its protein is CASSPLSVGGADEQFF.

This chain connects TRBV7-2 to TRBJ1-2; 7 bases align to TRBD1. Germline values: CDR1 SGHTA, CDR2 FQGNSA. The V gene end was trimmed by 5 bases and the J gene end by 7 bases; junction bases not matched to a gene: 10. This CDR3 spans 14 amino acids. The CDR3 DNA reads TGTGCCAGCAGCCCTACGGGACAGTCATTTGGCTACACCTTC. Amino acids: CASSPTGQSFGYTF.

This clonotype was counted a few times. The rearrangement joins TRBV19 to TRBJ2-4; D is possibly TRBD1 or TRBD2 (5 bases each). Germline CDR1 reads LNHDA; CDR2 reads SQIVND (reference sequence). The V end was cut by 6 bases, the J end by 3 bases, with 12 bases between. This CDR3 has 14 residues. CDR3 nucleotide sequence: TGTGCCAGTAGGGCAGAGGGGTACAAAAACATTCAGTACTTC. As protein: CASRAEGYKNIQYF.

This clonotype was observed a single time. The genes are TRBV7-2 and TRBJ2-1, with 10 bases aligning to TRBD2. This CDR3 is 16 amino acids long. V gave up 6 bases and J gave up 8 bases; unmatched junction bases: 13. Germline assignment: CDR1 SGHTA and CDR2 FQGNSA. The CDR3: CASRAAGLAGVDEQFF. DNA of the CDR3: TGTGCCAGCAGAGCGGCGGGCCTAGCGGGGGTAGATGAGCAGTTCTTC.

The rearrangement uses TRBV12-3 or TRBV12-4 and TRBJ2-3; 12 nucleotides align to TRBD2. J lost 2 bases, V lost 7 bases, and 19 bases had no gene match. The CDR3 length is 20 residues. This CDR3 is CASTPDRLAGDPGHTDTQYF. For the CDR3, the DNA is TGTGCCAGCACCCCGGACCGACTAGCGGGGGACCCCGGGCACACAGATACGCAGTATTTT.

This clonotype appeared a single time. The chain has TRBV20-1 and TRBJ2-5; 12 bases are shared with TRBD2. The closer fit of TRBJ2-7 to the DNA end suggests the J call may be wrong. From germline, CDR1 is DFQATT and CDR2 SNEGSKA (reference sequence). This CDR3 comprises 15 residues. CDR3 region: CSARSSGGALNEQYF. CDR3 nucleotides: TGCAGTGCTAGATCTAGCGGGGGGGCCCTAAACGAGCAGTACTTC.

This clonotype showed up just a few times. The CDR3 loop is CATEASGANVLTF. The CDR3 DNA sequence: TGTGCCACTGAGGCCTCTGGGGCCAACGTCCTGACTTTC. V is TRBV6-1 and J is TRBJ2-6; D is unclear. V was trimmed by 10 bases and J by 0 bases, leaving 7 bases between them. CDR1 and CDR2 (germline): MNHNS, SASEGT. The CDR3 length is 13 residues.

In its sample, this clonotype was seen many times. This chain joins TRBV20-1 and TRBJ2-3; TRBD2 aligns across 10 bases. The junction had 5 bases not matched to a gene; V was cut back by 2 bases and J by 3 bases. From germline, CDR1 is DFQATT and CDR2 SNEGSKA (reference sequence). The CDR3 loop spans 15 amino acids. CDR3 residues: CSARLLAGATDTQYF. The DNA of the CDR3 is TGCAGTGCTAGATTGCTAGCGGGAGCGACAGATACGCAGTATTTT.

The rearrangement uses TRBV9 and TRBJ1-2; D not certain. From germline, CDR1 is SGDLS and CDR2 YYNGEE. V was shortened by 4 bases and J by 5 bases, with 12 bases between the two germline ends. The CDR3 sequence is 13 residues long. For the CDR3, the DNA is TGTGCCAGCAGCAGGGCCAGTGCGTATGGCTACACCTTC. It encodes CASSRASAYGYTF. Together with reference TRBV9 and TRBJ1-2, the CDR3 gives the full variable domain: DSGVTQTPKHLITATGQRVTLRCSPRSGDLSVYWYQQSLDQGLQFLIQYYNGEERAKGNILERFSAQQFPDLHSELNLSSLELGDSALYFCASSRASAYGYTFGSGTRLTVV.

V and J are TRBV7-2 and TRBJ2-7; no clear D. From germline, CDR1 is SGHTA and CDR2 FQGNSA. The CDR3 loop spans 13 amino acids. V lost 4 bases and J lost 5, with 12 bases in between. The CDR3 bases are TGTGCCAGCAGCTCCGTATTCGCAAACGAGCAGTACTTC. It encodes CASSSVFANEQYF.

About this clonotype itself: The junction departs from the called germline gene at one end, perhaps through a read error. This chain uses TRBV20-1 with TRBJ2-7; D may correspond to TRBD1 or TRBD2 (5 bases each). Germline-derived CDR1 and CDR2 are DFQATT and SNEGSKA (reference sequence). The CDR3 consists of 8 residues. The DNA for the CDR3 is TGCAGTGCTCGGGGCCTGGACTTC. It encodes CSARGLDF.

This clonotype was observed a few times. The chain joins TRBV7-2 to TRBJ1-5; 8 bases align to TRBD1. V gave up 2 bases and J gave up 5 bases; unmatched junction bases: 5. Germline assignment: CDR1 SGHTA and CDR2 FQGNSA. This CDR3 is 15 amino acids long. Here the CDR3 reads CASSLRQGNDQPQHF. The CDR3 region has the DNA TGTGCCAGCAGCTTACGACAGGGGAATGATCAGCCCCAGCATTTT. Supplemented by reference TRBV7-2 and TRBJ1-5, the full variable domain reads GAGVSQSPSNKVTEKGKDVELRCDPISGHTALYWYRQSLGQGLEFLIYFQGNSAPDKSGLPSDRFSAERTGGSVSTLTIQRTQQEDSAVYLCASSLRQGNDQPQHFGDGTRLSIL.

This clonotype has a count of ten or more. This sequence joins TRBV5-1 and TRBJ2-7, with TRBD1 matching over 7 bases. The V and J ends lost 5 bases and 0 bases, in that order; junction bases with no gene match: 5. Germline V gene sequence: CDR1 SGHRS, CDR2 YFSETQ. This CDR3 contains 14 residues. As DNA, the CDR3 is TGCGCCAGCAGATTCACAGGGGCCTCCTACGAGCAGTACTTC. Translated, it gives CASRFTGASYEQYF.

This clonotype turned up a few times. The gene calls are TRBV5-1 and TRBJ2-1, with unresolved D. The germline V gene has CDR1 SGHRS and CDR2 YFSETQ. This CDR3 has 15 residues. The V and J ends lost 0 bases and 5 bases respectively, with 12 bases between them. CDR3 sequence: CASSLAAVGNNEQFF. CDR3 sequence (DNA): TGCGCCAGCAGCTTGGCCGCGGTTGGGAACAATGAGCAGTTCTTC. The variable domain in full, completed from reference TRBV5-1 and TRBJ2-1, reads KAGVTQTPRYLIKTRGQQVTLSCSPISGHRSVSWYQQTPGQGLQFLFEYFSETQRNKGNFPGRFSGRQFSNSRSEMNVSTLELGDSALYLCASSLAAVGNNEQFFGPGTRLTVL.

This clonotype was seen only once. The J gene is TRBJ2-1, the V gene TRBV7-3; 11 bases map to TRBD2. CDR1 is SGHTA and CDR2 is FQGTGA in the germline V gene. The CDR3 covers 18 residues. J was trimmed by 6 bases and V by 0 bases; bases with no gene match: 10. The CDR3 sequence: CASSLTGLSGGAVNEQFF. In DNA, the CDR3 is TGTGCCAGCAGCTTAACTGGCCTTAGCGGGGGGGCCGTCAATGAGCAGTTCTTC.

The chain links TRBV24-1 to TRBJ2-3; weak D call: TRBD2 (5 bases). V lost 5 bases and J 2 bases, leaving 7 bases between the germline ends. The CDR3 loop spans 13 amino acids. Germline assignment: CDR1 KGHDR and CDR2 SFDVKD. The CDR3 loop reads CATSGLPTDTQYF. Here the CDR3 DNA reads TGTGCCACCAGTGGACTACCCACAGATACGCAGTATTTT.

The chain combines TRBV20-1 with TRBJ1-1; no reliable D call. The CDR3 extends over 12 amino acids. CDR1 and CDR2 (germline): DFQATT, SNEGSKA (reference sequence). V dropped 2 bases and J dropped 6 bases, with 10 bases sitting between them. The CDR3 DNA reads as TGCAGTGCTAGACCTGGGATCCCTGAAGCTTTCTTT. This codes for CSARPGIPEAFF.

Regarding this clonotype: An end of the junction differs from the germline gene, which may be a read error. The chain carries TRBV4-1 and TRBJ2-5; the D gene is possibly TRBD2 (5 bases). The CDR3 spans 19 residues. Germline CDR1 and CDR2: MGHRA and YSYEKL. This chain's CDR3 is CASSPGGAAQNTYQETQYF. The CDR3 DNA follows: TGTGCCAGCAGCCCGGGTGGAGCGGCTCAGAATACCTACCAAGAGACCCAGTACTTC.

The chain joins TRBV24-1 to TRBJ1-5, with D possibly TRBD1 on 5 matching bases. V lost 3 bases to trimming and J lost 10 bases, with 18 bases between them. The germline V gene encodes CDR1 KGHDR and CDR2 SFDVKD. The length of the CDR3 is 15 residues. CDR3 nucleotides: TGTGCCACCAGTGATCGCTCGGGGGTAATCAGCCCCCAGCATTTT. Protein sequence: CATSDRSGVISPQHF.

This sequence joins TRBV6-1 and TRBJ2-3; D may be TRBD1 or TRBD2 (5 bases each). The length of the CDR3 is 11 residues. Germline loops: CDR1 MNHNS, CDR2 SASEGT. Trimming took 8 bases from V and 9 from J, leaving 12 bases between them. The CDR3 sequence: CASLLGDTQYF. For the CDR3, the DNA is TGTGCCAGCTTATTGGGGGACACGCAGTATTTT.

This clonotype was observed a handful of times. The J gene is TRBJ2-1, the V gene TRBV11-2; TRBD1 matches at 7 bases. The CDR3 contains 15 residues. Germline loops: CDR1 SGHAT, CDR2 FQNNGV. The V segment lost 0 bases and the J segment 5 bases; nucleotides outside the gene matches: 4. Here the CDR3 reads CASSLEGTANNEQFF. The CDR3, as DNA: TGTGCCAGCAGCTTAGAAGGGACAGCTAACAATGAGCAGTTCTTC.

V gene TRBV7-9 combines with J gene TRBJ2-1; 9 nucleotides line up with TRBD2. CDR3 length equals 14 residues. Germline assignment: CDR1 SEHNR and CDR2 FQNEAQ (reference sequence). J was trimmed by 5 bases and V by 5 bases; bases with no gene match: 4. In DNA form, the CDR3 reads TGTGCCAGCAGCGGCAGACTAGCGGACAATGAGCAGTTCTTC. It codes for CASSGRLADNEQFF.